These 28 T cell receptor beta chains came from one sample sequenced in a study of graft-versus-host responses after intestinal transplantation (dated by TCRdb to about 2021). Their specific antigens are unknown. The meaning of the sample's time point label: cells obtained before transplantation from donor or recipient. The library was obtained by the immunoSEQ multiplex PCR assay. The clones in this table, taken by TCRdb from immuneACCESS, are in-frame only. Not every clone is retained; where verified, under half of the shortfall comes from an unresolved V gene, and the cause of the rest is unknown. This sample holds approximately 75,000 clones; around 91% were observed only once. The ten largest clones add up to roughly 4% of the sample. Source: unstimulated CD8+ T cells sorted from spleen or lymph node cells, taken before transplant. Every receptor here comes from a human donor who was the organ donor for an intestinal transplant.

This rearrangement joins TRBV18 to TRBJ2-1, with TRBD2 matching over 8 bases. Germline CDR1 is KGHSH and CDR2 is LQKENI. The trim removed 2 bases at V and 1 base at J, leaving 7 bases unmatched. CDR3 length equals 17 residues. Here the CDR3 DNA reads TGTGCCAGCTCACCATATGAACTAGCGGTTTCCTACAATGAGCAGTTCTTC. This sequence encodes CASSPYELAVSYNEQFF. Full variable domain (missing parts from reference TRBV18 and TRBJ2-1): NAGVMQNPRHLVRRRGQEARLRCSPMKGHSHVYWYRQLPEEGLKFMVYLQKENIIDESGMPKERFSAEFPKEGPSILRIQQVVRGDSAAYFCASSPYELAVSYNEQFFGPGTRLTVL.

V usage is TRBV6-5 and J usage is TRBJ1-2; possible D gene TRBD1, 5 bases. Germline V gene lookup returns CDR1 MNHEY and CDR2 SVGAGI. CDR3 length: 15 residues. Trimming removed 2 bases from V and 4 bases from J, with 14 bases in between. CDR3 loop: CASSYGGSLPYGYTF. CDR3 nucleotide sequence: TGTGCCAGCAGTTACGGGGGGTCGCTCCCCTATGGCTACACCTTC.

The chain is built from TRBV9 and TRBJ2-2; TRBD1 aligns across 8 bases. The CDR3 is made up of 15 amino acids. The ends lost 4 bases at V and 0 bases at J; junction bases unmatched: 2. Germline loops: CDR1 SGDLS, CDR2 YYNGEE. The CDR3 is CASSWTGSNTGELFF. The CDR3 DNA sequence: TGTGCCAGCAGCTGGACAGGGTCGAACACCGGGGAGCTGTTTTTT.

Here the CDR3 reads CAISEHRDRGSYEQYV. CDR3 DNA: TGTGCCATCAGTGAGCACCGGGACAGGGGTTCCTACGAGCAGTACGTC. The chain links TRBV10-3 to TRBJ2-7, with 10 bases lining up with TRBD1. Germline assignment: CDR1 ENHRY and CDR2 SYGVKD. This CDR3 region has 16 residues. After removal of 2 bases from V and 1 base from J, the junction contained 5 bases not matched to a gene.

The V and J genes are TRBV19 and TRBJ2-1, with 13 nucleotides matching TRBD2. Trimming cost V 5 bases and J 14 bases; bases outside gene matches: 9. Germline V gene sequence: CDR1 LNHDA, CDR2 SQIVND (reference sequence). The CDR3 is 14 residues long. This CDR3 reads CASSSSGTSGDKFF. Here the CDR3 DNA reads TGTGCCAGTAGTTCCTCCGGGACTAGCGGGGATAAGTTCTTC.

In its sample, this clone was seen a few times. The chain combines TRBV5-6 with TRBJ2-7; D may correspond to TRBD1 or TRBD2 (5 bases each). Germline V gene data show CDR1 as SGHDT and CDR2 as YYEEEE. Trimming took 4 bases from V and 6 from J, leaving 20 bases between them. The CDR3 runs to 15 residues. The CDR3 sequence: CASSPGVSNGGEQYV. DNA of the CDR3: TGTGCCAGCAGCCCCGGGGTTAGTAATGGGGGCGAGCAGTACGTC.

The gene calls are TRBV14 and TRBJ1-1, with D possibly being TRBD1 (6 bases). The V and J ends lost 0 bases and 0 bases respectively, with 14 bases between them. CDR3 length equals 17 residues. The germline V gene has CDR1 SGHDN and CDR2 FVKESK. This CDR3 is CASSQDLMGAVNTEAFF. Written as DNA, the CDR3 is TGTGCCAGCAGCCAAGACCTAATGGGGGCGGTGAACACTGAAGCTTTCTTT.

V and J are TRBV28 and TRBJ1-1, with 8 nucleotides matching TRBD1. Losses at the gene ends were 3 bases for V and 5 bases for J; bases not matched to a gene: 5. CDR1 and CDR2 from the germline V gene are MDHEN and SYDVKM. The CDR3 has 14 amino acids. The CDR3, as DNA: TGTGCCAGCAGTTTGACAGGGGATTTGACTGAAGCTTTCTTT. It is translated as CASSLTGDLTEAFF.

CDR3 residues: CASSGSGLAYNEQFF. The CDR3 nucleotides are TGTGCCAGCAGCGGCTCCGGACTAGCGTACAATGAGCAGTTCTTC. The genes are TRBV9 and TRBJ2-1, with 9 positions matching TRBD2. CDR1 is SGDLS, CDR2 YYNGEE, per germline. CDR3 length: 15 residues. Unmatched junction bases numbered 5, after V lost 3 bases and J lost 4 bases. The full variable domain, rest sourced from reference TRBV9 and TRBJ2-1, is DSGVTQTPKHLITATGQRVTLRCSPRSGDLSVYWYQQSLDQGLQFLIQYYNGEERAKGNILERFSAQQFPDLHSELNLSSLELGDSALYFCASSGSGLAYNEQFFGPGTRLTVL.

This chain links TRBV2 with TRBJ1-1; perhaps TRBD1 as D (5 bases). V lost 7 bases to trimming and J lost 1 base, with 16 bases between them. Per the germline V gene, CDR1 is SNHLY and CDR2 is FYNNEI. The CDR3 has 15 residues. For the CDR3, the DNA is TGTGCCAGCACCAACGGGGACTTCCAGAACACTGAAGCTTTCTTT. Translated: CASTNGDFQNTEAFF.

This clone has only a few counts. The chain is built from TRBV18 and TRBJ2-7; 9 bases are a match to TRBD1. This CDR3 has 14 residues. Trimming cost V 3 bases and J 7 bases; bases outside gene matches: 7. Germline CDR1 KGHSH, CDR2 LQKENI. The CDR3 DNA is TGTGCCAGCTCACCCAGGGACAGGGTTCTAGAGCAGTACGTC. Residues: CASSPRDRVLEQYV.

The CDR3 DNA reads TGCGCCAGCAGCCAAGAAGTGGGGCAGAAGGCTGAAGCTTTCTTT. It is translated as CASSQEVGQKAEAFF. V is TRBV4-3 and J is TRBJ1-1; D perhaps matches TRBD1 (5 bases). CDR1 and CDR2 (germline): LGHNA, YSLEER. Trimming pared 0 bases from V and 6 bases from J, leaving 14 bases between. This CDR3 region has 15 residues.

This rearrangement joins TRBV11-2 to TRBJ2-7; D may be TRBD2 (6 bases). The CDR3 has 13 residues. Germline assignment: CDR1 SGHAT and CDR2 FQNNGV. V gave up 5 bases and J gave up 5 bases, with 13 bases separating them. This CDR3 reads CASSRDFRDEQYV. DNA of the CDR3: TGTGCCAGCAGCCGGGACTTCCGAGACGAGCAGTACGTC.

The chain couples TRBV4-1 to TRBJ1-1; 7 nucleotides align to TRBD1. Germline V gene lookup returns CDR1 MGHRA and CDR2 YSYEKL. This CDR3 is built from 15 residues. The junction had 2 bases not matched to a gene; V was cut back by 0 bases and J by 1 base. Here the CDR3 reads CASSQDPGGNTEAFF. The CDR3 coding sequence is TGCGCCAGCAGCCAAGATCCAGGGGGGAACACTGAAGCTTTCTTT.

The chain uses TRBV7-2 and TRBJ2-3; 13 bases align to TRBD2. The germline V gene has CDR1 SGHTA and CDR2 FQGNSA. V dropped 4 bases and J dropped 8; count of bases not matched to a gene: 9. The CDR3 length is 16 residues. The CDR3 is CASSSFTSGGASTQYF. Written as DNA, the CDR3 is TGTGCCAGCAGCTCTTTCACTAGCGGGGGGGCCAGTACGCAGTATTTT.

This clone has just a few counts. The chain links TRBV18 to TRBJ2-1, with TRBD1 matching over 9 bases. Germline values: CDR1 KGHSH, CDR2 LQKENI. The CDR3 length is 15 residues. With V trimmed by 2 bases and J by 3 bases, 2 bases remained unmatched. The CDR3 region is CASSPETGGYNEQFF. Here the CDR3 DNA reads TGTGCCAGCTCACCAGAGACAGGGGGCTACAATGAGCAGTTCTTC.

J is TRBJ1-1 and V is TRBV7-6; the D is unclear. Germline loops: CDR1 SGHVS, CDR2 FNYEAQ. The V and J ends lost 1 base and 0 bases respectively, with 12 bases between them. The CDR3 consists of 16 residues. CDR3 bases: TGTGCCAGCAGCTTAGTTCCAGTTATCATGAACACTGAAGCTTTCTTT. It encodes CASSLVPVIMNTEAFF. The whole variable domain, remainder taken from reference TRBV7-6 and TRBJ1-1, is GAGVSQSPRYKVTKRGQDVALRCDPISGHVSLYWYRQALGQGPEFLTYFNYEAQQDKSGLPNDRFSAERPEGSISTLTIQRTEQRDSAMYRCASSLVPVIMNTEAFFGQGTRLTVV.

This clone appeared a few times. The V and J genes are TRBV28 and TRBJ1-1, with D perhaps matching TRBD1 (6 bases). CDR1 and CDR2 (germline): MDHEN, SYDVKM. V was trimmed by 5 bases and J by 5 bases, leaving 15 bases between them. The CDR3 consists of 14 residues. Here the CDR3 reads CASSDIQGRTEAFF. The CDR3 DNA is TGTGCCAGCAGTGACATACAGGGTCGGACTGAAGCTTTCTTT.

This chain connects TRBV19 to TRBJ2-7, with TRBD2 matching 10 bases. Germline V gene sequence: CDR1 LNHDA, CDR2 SQIVND (reference sequence). This CDR3 comprises 13 residues. After removal of 5 bases from V and 5 bases from J, the junction contained 3 bases not matched to a gene. The CDR3 nucleotides read TGTGCCAGTAGTCGGGGGACTAGCGACGAGCAGTACGTC. Its protein is CASSRGTSDEQYV.

This rearrangement joins TRBV28 to TRBJ2-3, with 12 bases that match TRBD2. This CDR3 region has 17 residues. Per germline, CDR1 MDHEN and CDR2 SYDVKM. Unmatched junction bases numbered 8, after V lost 3 bases and J lost 4 bases. In nucleotides, the CDR3 is TGTGCCAGCAGTTTCCAGGTCGCTAGCGGGGGGGCAGATACGCAGTATTTT. Translating gives CASSFQVASGGADTQYF.

The rearrangement joins TRBV19 to TRBJ1-5; TRBD1 is a possible D gene (6 bases). CDR3 length: 15 amino acids. V dropped 1 base and J dropped 5 bases, with 12 bases sitting between them. Germline values: CDR1 LNHDA, CDR2 SQIVND (reference sequence). The DNA for the CDR3 is TGTGCCAGTAGTATAGTCCGGACAGCCTATCAGCCCCAGCATTTT. It is translated as CASSIVRTAYQPQHF.

The rearrangement joins TRBV30 to TRBJ2-3, with 7 positions matching TRBD1. Germline V gene sequence: CDR1 GTSNPN, CDR2 SVGIG (reference sequence). V trimming: 1 base; J trimming: 4 bases; junction bases outside the gene matches: 5. This CDR3 region has 14 residues. DNA for the CDR3: TGTGCCTGGAGTGCAGGACAGGAGTCAGATACGCAGTATTTT. Residues: CAWSAGQESDTQYF.

The V and J genes are TRBV6-6 and TRBJ2-7; D is ambiguous. Deletions cut 8 bases from V and 0 bases from J, with 11 bases between. This CDR3 has 13 residues. The germline V gene encodes CDR1 MNHNY and CDR2 SVGAGI (reference sequence). CDR3 loop: CASGGQASYEQYV. For the CDR3, the DNA is TGTGCCAGCGGTGGGCAGGCCTCCTACGAGCAGTACGTC.

The J gene is TRBJ1-2, the V gene TRBV5-6; the match to TRBD1 covers 9 bases. The CDR3 runs 14 residues. Germline loops: CDR1 SGHDT, CDR2 YYEEEE. Unmatched junction bases numbered 5, after V lost 4 bases and J lost 4 bases. CDR3 loop: CASSPGQGTYGYTF. Here the CDR3 DNA reads TGTGCCAGCAGCCCCGGACAGGGGACCTATGGCTACACCTTC. The variable domain in full, with the rest retrieved from reference TRBV5-6 and TRBJ1-2, is DAGVTQSPTHLIKTRGQQVTLRCSPKSGHDTVSWYQQALGQGPQFIFQYYEEEERQRGNFPDRFSGHQFPNYSSELNVNALLLGDSALYLCASSPGQGTYGYTFGSGTRLTVV.

The chain has TRBV13 and TRBJ2-1, with 8 bases matching TRBD1. Germline CDR1 is PRHDT and CDR2 is FYEKMQ (reference sequence). V was clipped by 0 bases and J by 2 bases; unmatched bases: 6. The CDR3 has 17 amino acids. The CDR3 sequence is CASSLGQGTGTYNEQFF. The CDR3 DNA follows: TGTGCCAGCAGCTTAGGCCAAGGGACAGGTACCTACAATGAGCAGTTCTTC.

This chain links TRBV7-8 with TRBJ1-1, with D possibly TRBD1 on 5 matching bases. V was pared by 5 bases and J by 2 bases, with 15 bases between. The CDR3 is made up of 15 amino acids. Germline V gives CDR1 SGHVS, CDR2 FQNEAQ. The DNA for the CDR3 is TGTGCCAGCAGCCTAACGACAGAGCTTAACACTGAAGCTTTCTTT. Protein: CASSLTTELNTEAFF.

V usage is TRBV13 and J usage is TRBJ1-1, with D possibly matching TRBD1 (6 bases). Germline CDR1 is PRHDT and CDR2 is FYEKMQ (reference sequence). V was clipped by 7 bases and J by 3 bases, with 18 bases between them. The CDR3 is 15 residues long. As DNA, the CDR3 is TGTGCCAGCAAACTGAGGGGGGGAGGCGACACTGAAGCTTTCTTT. This codes for CASKLRGGGDTEAFF.

The J gene is TRBJ1-5, the V gene TRBV7-9; tentatively, D is TRBD1 (6 bases). Germline V gene lookup returns CDR1 SEHNR and CDR2 FQNEAQ (reference sequence). Trimming left V 4 bases short and J 1 base short, with 8 bases between. This CDR3 contains 14 residues. DNA for the CDR3: TGTGCCAGCAGCTCTACAGGGAGCAATCAGCCCCAGCATTTT. This translates into CASSSTGSNQPQHF.